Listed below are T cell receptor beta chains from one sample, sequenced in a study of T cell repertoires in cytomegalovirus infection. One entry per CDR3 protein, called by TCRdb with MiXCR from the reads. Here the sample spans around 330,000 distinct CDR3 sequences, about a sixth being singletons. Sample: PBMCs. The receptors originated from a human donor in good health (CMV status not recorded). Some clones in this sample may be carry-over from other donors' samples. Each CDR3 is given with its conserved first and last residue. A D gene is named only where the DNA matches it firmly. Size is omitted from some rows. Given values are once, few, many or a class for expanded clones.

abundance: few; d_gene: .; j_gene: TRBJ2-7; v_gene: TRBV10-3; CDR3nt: TGTGCCATCAGTGAGATCACCCGGGGATCGCGAACCTCCTACGAGCAGTACTTC; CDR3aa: CAISEITRGSRTSYEQYF
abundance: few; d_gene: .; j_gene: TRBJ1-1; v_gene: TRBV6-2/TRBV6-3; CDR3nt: TGTGCCAGCACCCCCGACCGTCAGGTATGGACTGAAGCTTTCTTT; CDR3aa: CASTPDRQVWTEAFF
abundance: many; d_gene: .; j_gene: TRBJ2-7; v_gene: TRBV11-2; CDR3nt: TGTGCCAGCAGACCGGACGGCTACGAGCAGTACTTC; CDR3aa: CASRPDGYEQYF
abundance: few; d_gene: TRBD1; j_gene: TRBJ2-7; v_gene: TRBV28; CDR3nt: TGTGCCAGCAGGGGGGGACAGGGGATTCCCTACGAGCAGTACTTC; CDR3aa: CASRGGQGIPYEQYF
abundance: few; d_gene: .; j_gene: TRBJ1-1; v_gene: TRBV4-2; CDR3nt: TGTGCCAGCAGCCAAGGGCAACAAACGAACACTGAAGCTTTCTTT; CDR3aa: CASSQGQQTNTEAFF
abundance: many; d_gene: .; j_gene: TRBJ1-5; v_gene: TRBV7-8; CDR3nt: TGTGCCAGCAGCTTAATGGGTCAGCCCCAGCATTTT; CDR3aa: CASSLMGQPQHF
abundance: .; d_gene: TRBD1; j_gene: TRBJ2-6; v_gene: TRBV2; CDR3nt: TGTGCCAGCAGCTATATTCCCGGGACAGCGCGCTCTGGGGCCAACGTCCTGACTTTC; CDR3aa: CASSYIPGTARSGANVLTF
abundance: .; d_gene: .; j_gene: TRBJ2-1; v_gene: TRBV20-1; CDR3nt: TGCAGTGCTAGAGGGAGGGGGTTTTACAATGAGCAGTTCTTC; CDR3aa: CSARGRGFYNEQFF
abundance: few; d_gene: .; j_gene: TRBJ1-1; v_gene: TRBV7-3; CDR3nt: TGTGCCAGCAGCTTAAGGCAGCACACTGAAGCTTTCTTT; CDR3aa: CASSLRQHTEAFF
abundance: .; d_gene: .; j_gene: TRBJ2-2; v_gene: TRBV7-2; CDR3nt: TGTGCCAGCAGCTCCGACATGGTATCGAACACCGGGGAGCTGTTTTTT; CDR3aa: CASSSDMVSNTGELFF
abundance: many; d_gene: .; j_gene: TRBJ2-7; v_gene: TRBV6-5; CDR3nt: TGTGCCAGCAGTTACGAGGGGTTCTACGAGCAGTACTTC; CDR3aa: CASSYEGFYEQYF
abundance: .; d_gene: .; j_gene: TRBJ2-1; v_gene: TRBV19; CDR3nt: TGTGCCAGTAGTATCTCAGCGGTTCTCAGGGCCTACAATGAGCAGTTCTTC; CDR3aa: CASSISAVLRAYNEQFF
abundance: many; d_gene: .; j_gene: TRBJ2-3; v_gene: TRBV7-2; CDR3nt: TGTGCCAGCAGCAAACCGGGACTTAGTTCAGATACGCAGTATTTT; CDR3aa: CASSKPGLSSDTQYF
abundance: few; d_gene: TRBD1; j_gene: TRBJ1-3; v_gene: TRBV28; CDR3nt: TGTGCCAGCAGTTTGGGGGACAGGGGATTCACCATATATTTT; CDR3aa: CASSLGDRGFTIYF
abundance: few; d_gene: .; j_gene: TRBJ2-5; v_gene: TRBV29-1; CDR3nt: TGCAGCGTCGCCAGCGGCGTCTACCACCAAGAGACCCAGTACTTC; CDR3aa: CSVASGVYHQETQYF
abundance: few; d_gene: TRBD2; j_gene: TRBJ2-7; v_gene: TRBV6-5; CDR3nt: TGTGCCAGCAGTCGGACTAGGACGAACTACGAGCAGTACTTC; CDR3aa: CASSRTRTNYEQYF
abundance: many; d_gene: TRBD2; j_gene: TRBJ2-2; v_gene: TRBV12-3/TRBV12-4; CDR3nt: TGTGCCAGCAGGACCGAATTAGCGGGGGCGGTCACCGGGGAGCTGTTTTTT; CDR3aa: CASRTELAGAVTGELFF
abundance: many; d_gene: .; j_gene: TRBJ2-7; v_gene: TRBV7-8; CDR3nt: TGTGCCAGCAGCTTTAGAGGACCCGGCAGTGGCGAGCAGTACTTC; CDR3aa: CASSFRGPGSGEQYF
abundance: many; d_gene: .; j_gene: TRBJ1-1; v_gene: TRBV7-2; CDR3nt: TGTGCCAGCAGCGATGGACGGAACACTGAAGCTTTCTTT; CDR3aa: CASSDGRNTEAFF
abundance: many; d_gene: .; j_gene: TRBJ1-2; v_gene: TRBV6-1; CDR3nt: TGTGCCAGCAGGGACGTCACTAACTATGGCTACACCTTC; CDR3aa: CASRDVTNYGYTF
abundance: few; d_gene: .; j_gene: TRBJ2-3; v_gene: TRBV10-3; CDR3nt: TGTGCCATCAGTGTAGGGGATACGCAGTATTTT; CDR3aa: CAISVGDTQYF
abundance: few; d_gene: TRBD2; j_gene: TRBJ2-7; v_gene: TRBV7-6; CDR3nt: TGTGCCAGCAGCCAAGCGGGGAACTCCTACGAGCAGTACTTC; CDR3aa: CASSQAGNSYEQYF
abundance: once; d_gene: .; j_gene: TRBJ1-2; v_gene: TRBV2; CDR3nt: TGTGCCAGCAGTGAGCGGCGGGTTGGCTACACCTTC; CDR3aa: CASSERRVGYTF
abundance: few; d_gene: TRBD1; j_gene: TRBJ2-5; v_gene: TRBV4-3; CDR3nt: TGCGCCAGCAGCCAAGTACAGGGGGAGGAGACCCAGTACTTC; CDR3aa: CASSQVQGEETQYF
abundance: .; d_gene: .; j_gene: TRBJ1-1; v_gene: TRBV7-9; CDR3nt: TGTGCCAGCAGCTCCGCCGGGGAAGCTTTCTTT; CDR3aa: CASSSAGEAFF
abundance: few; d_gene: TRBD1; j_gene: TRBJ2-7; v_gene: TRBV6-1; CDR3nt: TGTGCCAGCAGCCAGCGAGACAGGGTTTTCTACGAGCAGTACTTC; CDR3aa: CASSQRDRVFYEQYF
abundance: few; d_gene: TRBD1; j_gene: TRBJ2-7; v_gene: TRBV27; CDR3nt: TGTGCCAGCAGTTTATGGACAGGGGACGAGCAGTACTTC; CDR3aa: CASSLWTGDEQYF
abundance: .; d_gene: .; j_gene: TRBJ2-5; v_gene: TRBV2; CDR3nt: TGTGCCAGCAGTGCTGAACAGGGGGGGGAGACCCAGTACTTC; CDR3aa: CASSAEQGGETQYF
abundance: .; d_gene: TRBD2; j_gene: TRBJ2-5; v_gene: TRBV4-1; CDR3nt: TGCGCCAGCAGCCAAGATAGGGGCGGGGGAAAGACCCAGTACTTC; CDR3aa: CASSQDRGGGKTQYF
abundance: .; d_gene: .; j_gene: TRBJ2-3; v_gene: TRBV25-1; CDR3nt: TGTGCCAGCAGTGAACTCGCAGATACGCAGTATTTT; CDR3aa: CASSELADTQYF
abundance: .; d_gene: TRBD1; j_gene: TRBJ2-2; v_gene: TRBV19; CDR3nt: TGTGCCAGCCATTGGGCAGGGGGTATAACGACCGGGGAGCTGTTTTTT; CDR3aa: CASHWAGGITTGELFF
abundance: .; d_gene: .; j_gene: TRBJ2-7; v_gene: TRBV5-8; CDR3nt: TGTGCCAGCAGCTACTCCTACGAGCAGCACTTC; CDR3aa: CASSYSYEQHF
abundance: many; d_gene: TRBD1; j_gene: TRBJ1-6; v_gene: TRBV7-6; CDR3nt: TGTGCCAGCAGCCGGCTCCCCCAGGGGGCCTCCTATAATTCACCCCTCCACTTT; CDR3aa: CASSRLPQGASYNSPLHF
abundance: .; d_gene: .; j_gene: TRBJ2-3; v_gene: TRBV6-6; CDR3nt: TGTGCCAGCAGTTACGCCGGGGTCCCTCGCACAGATACGCAGTATTTT; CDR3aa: CASSYAGVPRTDTQYF
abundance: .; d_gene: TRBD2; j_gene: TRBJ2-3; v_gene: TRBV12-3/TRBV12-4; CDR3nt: TGTGCCAGCAGTTTTAGGGCGGGGGGCACAGATACGCAGTATTTT; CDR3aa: CASSFRAGGTDTQYF
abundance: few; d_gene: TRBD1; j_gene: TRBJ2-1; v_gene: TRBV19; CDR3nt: TGTGCCAGTAGTTCCGGGACAGCCTCTTACAATGAGCAGTTCTTC; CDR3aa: CASSSGTASYNEQFF
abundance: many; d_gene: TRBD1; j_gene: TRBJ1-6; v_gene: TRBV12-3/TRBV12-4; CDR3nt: TGTGCCAGCAGCACCCGGACAGGGGGGTCCTATTCACCCCTCCACTTT; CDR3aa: CASSTRTGGSYSPLHF
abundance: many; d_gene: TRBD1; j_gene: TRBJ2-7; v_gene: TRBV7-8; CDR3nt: TGTGCCAGCAGCCCAGGGGGCGGATACGAGCAGTACTTC; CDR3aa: CASSPGGGYEQYF
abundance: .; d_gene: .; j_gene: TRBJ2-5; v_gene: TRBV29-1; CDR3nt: TGCAGCGTTGAGGCAGCTAGGAACCAAGAGACCCAGTACTTC; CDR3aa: CSVEAARNQETQYF
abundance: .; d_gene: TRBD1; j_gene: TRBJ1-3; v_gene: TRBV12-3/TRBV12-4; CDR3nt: TGTGCCAGCACTCCCCAGGACAGGGGAAACACCATATATTTT; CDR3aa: CASTPQDRGNTIYF
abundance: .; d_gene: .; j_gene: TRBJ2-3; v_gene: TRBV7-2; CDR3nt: TGTGCCAGCAGCCTAGGGTTTACGCAGTATTTT; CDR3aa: CASSLGFTQYF
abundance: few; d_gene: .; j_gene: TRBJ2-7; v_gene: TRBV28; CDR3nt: TGTGCCAGCAGTTCGACGACCCGTAACTACGAGCAGTACTTC; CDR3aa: CASSSTTRNYEQYF
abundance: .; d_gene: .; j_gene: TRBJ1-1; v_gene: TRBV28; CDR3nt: TGTGCCAGCAGTTCCACGGGGGCAGATGACACTGAAGCTTTCTTT; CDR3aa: CASSSTGADDTEAFF
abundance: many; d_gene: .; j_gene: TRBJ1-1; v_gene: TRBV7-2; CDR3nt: TGTGCCAGCAGCTTAAGGGTGGTGGACGAAGCTTTCTTT; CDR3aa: CASSLRVVDEAFF
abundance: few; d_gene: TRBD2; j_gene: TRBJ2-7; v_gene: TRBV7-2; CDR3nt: TGTGCCAGCAGCTTAGGGGGGACTAGCGCATACGAGCAGTACTTC; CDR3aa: CASSLGGTSAYEQYF
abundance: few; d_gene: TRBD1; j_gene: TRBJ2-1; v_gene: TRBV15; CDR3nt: TGTGCCACCAGTCAAGACAGGGACAATGAGCAGTTCTTC; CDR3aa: CATSQDRDNEQFF
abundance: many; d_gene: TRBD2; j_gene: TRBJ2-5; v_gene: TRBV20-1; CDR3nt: TGCAGTGCTAGAGAGGGACTAGCTCAGGAGACCCAGTACTTC; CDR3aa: CSAREGLAQETQYF
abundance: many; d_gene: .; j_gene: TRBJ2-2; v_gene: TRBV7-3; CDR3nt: TGTGCCAGCAGCTTAGGGCCAGAAAACACCGGGGAGCTGTTTTTT; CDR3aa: CASSLGPENTGELFF
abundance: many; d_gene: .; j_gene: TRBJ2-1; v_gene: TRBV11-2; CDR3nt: TGTGCCAGCAGCTTAGATCGTTGGAGTTCCTACAATGAGCAGTTCTTC; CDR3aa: CASSLDRWSSYNEQFF
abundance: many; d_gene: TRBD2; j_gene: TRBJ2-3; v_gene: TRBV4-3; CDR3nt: TGCGCCAGCAGCCAAGATCTAAGCCTAGCGGGGTATTATACGCAGTATTTT; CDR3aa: CASSQDLSLAGYYTQYF
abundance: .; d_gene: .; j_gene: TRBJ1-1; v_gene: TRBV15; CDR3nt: TGTGCCACCAGCAGAGGGGATATGAACACTGAAGCTTTCTTT; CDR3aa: CATSRGDMNTEAFF
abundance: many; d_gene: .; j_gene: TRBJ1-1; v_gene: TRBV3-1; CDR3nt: TGTGCCAGCAGTATCACGTCGAACACTGAAGCTTTCTTT; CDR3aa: CASSITSNTEAFF